This note documents a single T cell receptor beta chain sequence. Germline assignment: CDR1 MNHEY and CDR2 SMNVEV (reference sequence). The junction had 8 bases not matched to a gene; V was cut back by 10 bases and J by 5 bases. This CDR3 comprises 13 residues. The data were obtained in a study of blood T cell repertoires in COVID-19. Here immunoSEQ multiplex PCR was the method, and the copy in TCRdb shows in-frame clones only, minus some. The table has under 300,000 clones, 70% to 90% seen once; the top ten hold around 3%. Which cohort a participant joined came from the clinical history participants gave.

The chain combines TRBV27 with TRBJ2-1; 7 nucleotides line up with TRBD2. The sample comprised PBMCs or T cells enriched from blood (not recorded which). This clonotype was obtained from a woman in her thirties or forties with acute COVID-19. Here the CDR3 DNA reads TGTGCCACCTCGGGACTACCCAACAATGAGCAGTTCTTC. Its protein product is CATSGLPNNEQFF.